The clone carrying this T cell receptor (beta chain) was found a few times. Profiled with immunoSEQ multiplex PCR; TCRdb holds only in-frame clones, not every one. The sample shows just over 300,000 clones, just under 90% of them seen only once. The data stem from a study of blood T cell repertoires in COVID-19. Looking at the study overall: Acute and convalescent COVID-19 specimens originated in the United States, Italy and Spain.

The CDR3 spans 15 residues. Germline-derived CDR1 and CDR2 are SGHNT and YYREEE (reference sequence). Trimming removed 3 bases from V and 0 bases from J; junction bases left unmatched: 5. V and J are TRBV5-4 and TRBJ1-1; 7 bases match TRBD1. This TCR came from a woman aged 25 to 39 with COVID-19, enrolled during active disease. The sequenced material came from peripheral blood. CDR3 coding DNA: TGTGCCAGCAGCTGGGGCGACAGGGTGAACACTGAAGCTTTCTTT. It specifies CASSWGDRVNTEAFF. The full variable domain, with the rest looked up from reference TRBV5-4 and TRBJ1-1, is ETGVTQSPTHLIKTRGQQVTLRCSSQSGHNTVSWYQQALGQGPQFIFQYYREEENGRGNFPPRFSGLQFPNYSSELNVNALELDDSALYLCASSWGDRVNTEAFFGQGTRLTVV.